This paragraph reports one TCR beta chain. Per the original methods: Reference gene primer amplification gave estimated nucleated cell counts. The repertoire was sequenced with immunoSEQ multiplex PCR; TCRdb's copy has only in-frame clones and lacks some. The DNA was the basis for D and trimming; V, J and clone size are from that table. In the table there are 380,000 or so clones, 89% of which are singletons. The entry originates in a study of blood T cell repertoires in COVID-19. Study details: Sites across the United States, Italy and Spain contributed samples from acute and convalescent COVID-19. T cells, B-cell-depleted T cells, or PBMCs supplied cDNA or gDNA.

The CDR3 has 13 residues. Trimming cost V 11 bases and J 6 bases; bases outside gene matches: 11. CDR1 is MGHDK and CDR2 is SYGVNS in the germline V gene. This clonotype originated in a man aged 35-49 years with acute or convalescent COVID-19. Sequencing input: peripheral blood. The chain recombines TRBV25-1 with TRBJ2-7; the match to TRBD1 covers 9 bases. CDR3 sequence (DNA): TGTGCCGGAGCGAGGACAGGGGCCACCGAGCAGTACTTC. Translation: CAGARTGATEQYF.